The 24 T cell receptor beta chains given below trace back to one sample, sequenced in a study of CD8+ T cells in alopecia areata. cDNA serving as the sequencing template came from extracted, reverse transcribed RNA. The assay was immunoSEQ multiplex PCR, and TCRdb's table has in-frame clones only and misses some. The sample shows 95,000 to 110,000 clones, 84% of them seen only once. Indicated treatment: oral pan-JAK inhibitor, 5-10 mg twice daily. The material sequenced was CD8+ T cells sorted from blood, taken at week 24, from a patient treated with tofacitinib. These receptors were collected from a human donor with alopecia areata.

CDR3 bases: TGCAGCGTGGACCGACAGGGGGTGAACACTGAAGCTTTCTTT. Its translation is CSVDRQGVNTEAFF. The rearrangement links TRBV29-1 to TRBJ1-1; TRBD1 matches 9 bases. The V gene's germline CDR1 is SQVTM and CDR2 ANQGSEA. This CDR3 is 14 amino acids long. V dropped 6 bases and J dropped 0; count of bases not matched to a gene: 5.

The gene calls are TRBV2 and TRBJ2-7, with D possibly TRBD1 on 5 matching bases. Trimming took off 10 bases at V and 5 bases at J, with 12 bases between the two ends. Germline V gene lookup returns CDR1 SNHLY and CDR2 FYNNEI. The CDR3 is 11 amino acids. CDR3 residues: CAKHQGHEQYF. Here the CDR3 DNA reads TGTGCCAAACATCAGGGCCACGAGCAGTACTTC.

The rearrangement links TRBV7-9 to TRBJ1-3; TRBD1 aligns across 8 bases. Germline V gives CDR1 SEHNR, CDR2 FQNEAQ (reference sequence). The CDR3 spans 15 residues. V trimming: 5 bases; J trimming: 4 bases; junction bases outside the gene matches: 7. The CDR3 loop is CASSPRTGRGNTIYF. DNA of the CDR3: TGTGCCAGCAGCCCCCGGACAGGGCGAGGAAACACCATATATTTT.

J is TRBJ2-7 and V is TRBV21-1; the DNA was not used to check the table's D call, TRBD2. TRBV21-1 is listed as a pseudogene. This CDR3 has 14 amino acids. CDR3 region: CASSKGTSGYEQYF. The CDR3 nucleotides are TGTGCCAGCAGCAAAGGGACTAGTGGCTACGAGCAGTACTTC.

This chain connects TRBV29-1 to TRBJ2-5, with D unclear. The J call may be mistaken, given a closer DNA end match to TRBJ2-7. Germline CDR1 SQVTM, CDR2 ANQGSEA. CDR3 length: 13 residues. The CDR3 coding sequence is TGCAGCGGTGCCGGAACTCATCGTTACGAGCAGTACTTC. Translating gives CSGAGTHRYEQYF.

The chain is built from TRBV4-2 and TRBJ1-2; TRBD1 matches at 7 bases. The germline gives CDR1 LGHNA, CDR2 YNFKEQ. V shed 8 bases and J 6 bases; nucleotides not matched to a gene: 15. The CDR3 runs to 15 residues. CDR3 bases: TGTGCCAGCCTTCTCAGGGGGGAAGTAGAACATGGCTACACCTTC. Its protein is CASLLRGEVEHGYTF.

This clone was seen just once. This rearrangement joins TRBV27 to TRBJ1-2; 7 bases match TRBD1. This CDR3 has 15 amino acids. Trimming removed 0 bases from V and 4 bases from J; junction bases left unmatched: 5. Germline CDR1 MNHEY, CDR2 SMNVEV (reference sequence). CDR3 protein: CASSLSPGQRYGYTF. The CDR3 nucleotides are TGTGCCAGCAGTTTATCCCCGGGACAGCGCTATGGCTACACCTTC.

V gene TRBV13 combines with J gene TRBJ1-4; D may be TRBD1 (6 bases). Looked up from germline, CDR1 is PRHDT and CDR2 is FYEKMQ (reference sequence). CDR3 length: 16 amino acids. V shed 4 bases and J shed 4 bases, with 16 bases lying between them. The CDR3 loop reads CASSSGQQGLNEKLFF. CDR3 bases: TGTGCCAGCAGCTCGGGCCAACAGGGCCTTAATGAAAAACTGTTTTTT.

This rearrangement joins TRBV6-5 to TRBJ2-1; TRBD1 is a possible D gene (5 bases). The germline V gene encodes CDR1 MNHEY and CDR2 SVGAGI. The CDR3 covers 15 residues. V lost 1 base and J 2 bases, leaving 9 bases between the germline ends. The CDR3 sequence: CASSYFTGAYNEQFF. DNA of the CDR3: TGTGCCAGCAGTTACTTCACAGGAGCCTACAATGAGCAGTTCTTC.

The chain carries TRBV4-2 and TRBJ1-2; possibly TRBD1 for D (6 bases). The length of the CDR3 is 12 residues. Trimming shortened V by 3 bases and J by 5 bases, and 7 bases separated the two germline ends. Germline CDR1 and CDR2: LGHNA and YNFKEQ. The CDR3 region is CASSQTGYGYTF. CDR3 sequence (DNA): TGTGCCAGCAGCCAGACAGGTTATGGCTACACCTTC.

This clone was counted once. CDR3 sequence: CAAPDTPDTDTQYF. As DNA, the CDR3 is TGTGCGGCCCCGGACACCCCTGACACAGATACGCAGTATTTT. The chain uses TRBV12-2 and TRBJ2-3; the D segment call TRBD1 is taken from the table without a DNA check. TRBV12-2 is recorded as a pseudogene. CDR3 size: 14 residues.

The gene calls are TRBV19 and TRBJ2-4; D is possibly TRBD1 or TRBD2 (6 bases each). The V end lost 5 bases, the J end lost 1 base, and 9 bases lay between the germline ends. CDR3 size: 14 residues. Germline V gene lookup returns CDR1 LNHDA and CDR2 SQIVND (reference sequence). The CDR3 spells CASSRGGAKNIQYF. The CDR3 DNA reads TGTGCCAGTAGTCGAGGGGGGGCCAAAAACATTCAGTACTTC.

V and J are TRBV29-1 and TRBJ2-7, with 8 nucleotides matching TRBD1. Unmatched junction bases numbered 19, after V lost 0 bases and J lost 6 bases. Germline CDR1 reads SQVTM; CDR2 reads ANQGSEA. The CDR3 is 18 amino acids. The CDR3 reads CSVEDRGQEGLVSGEQYF. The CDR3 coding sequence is TGCAGCGTTGAAGATCGGGGACAGGAAGGACTGGTTTCGGGCGAGCAGTACTTC.

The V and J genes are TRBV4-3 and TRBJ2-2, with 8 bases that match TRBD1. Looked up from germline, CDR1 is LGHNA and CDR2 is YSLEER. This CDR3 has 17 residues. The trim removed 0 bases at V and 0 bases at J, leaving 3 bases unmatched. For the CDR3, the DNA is TGCGCCAGCAGCCAAGAGCCAGGGGGCCCGAACACCGGGGAGCTGTTTTTT. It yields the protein CASSQEPGGPNTGELFF.

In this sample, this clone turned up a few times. CDR3 amino acids: CASSLGQYSYEQYF. The CDR3 nucleotides are TGTGCCAGCAGCTTGGGACAGTACTCCTACGAGCAGTACTTC. V gene TRBV27 combines with J gene TRBJ2-7, with 7 positions matching TRBD1. V dropped 6 bases and J dropped 0; count of bases not matched to a gene: 5. Per the germline V gene, CDR1 is MNHEY and CDR2 is SMNVEV (reference sequence). The CDR3 has 14 residues.

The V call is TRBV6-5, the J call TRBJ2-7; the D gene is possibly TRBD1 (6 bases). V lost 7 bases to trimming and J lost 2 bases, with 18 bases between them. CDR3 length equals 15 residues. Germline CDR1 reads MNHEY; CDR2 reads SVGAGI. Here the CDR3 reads CASTQGIGPTYEQYF. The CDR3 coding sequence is TGTGCCAGCACCCAGGGGATAGGGCCGACCTACGAGCAGTACTTC.

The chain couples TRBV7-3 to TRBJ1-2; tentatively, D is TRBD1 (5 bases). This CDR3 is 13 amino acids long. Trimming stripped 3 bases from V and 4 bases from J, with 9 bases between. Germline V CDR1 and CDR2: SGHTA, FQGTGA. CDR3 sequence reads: CASSLVGAYGYTF. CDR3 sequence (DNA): TGTGCCAGCAGCTTGGTAGGGGCCTATGGCTACACCTTC. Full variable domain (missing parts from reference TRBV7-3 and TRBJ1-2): GAGVSQTPSNKVTEKGKYVELRCDPISGHTALYWYRQSLGQGPEFLIYFQGTGAADDSGLPNDRFFAVRPEGSVSTLKIQRTERGDSAVYLCASSLVGAYGYTFGSGTRLTVV.

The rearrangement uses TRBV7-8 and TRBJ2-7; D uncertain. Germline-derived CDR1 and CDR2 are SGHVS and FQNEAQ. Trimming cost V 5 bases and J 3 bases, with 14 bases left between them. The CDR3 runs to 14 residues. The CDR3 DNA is TGTGCCAGCAGCCCGAGCATGGCAGACTACGAGCAGTACTTC. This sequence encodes CASSPSMADYEQYF.

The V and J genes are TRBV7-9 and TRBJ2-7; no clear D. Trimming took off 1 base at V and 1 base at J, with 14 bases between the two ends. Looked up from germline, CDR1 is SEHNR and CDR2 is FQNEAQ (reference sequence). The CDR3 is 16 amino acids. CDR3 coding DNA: TGTGCCAGCAGCTTAGGTTTCCGAGACTCTTCCTACGAGCAGTACTTC. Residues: CASSLGFRDSSYEQYF.

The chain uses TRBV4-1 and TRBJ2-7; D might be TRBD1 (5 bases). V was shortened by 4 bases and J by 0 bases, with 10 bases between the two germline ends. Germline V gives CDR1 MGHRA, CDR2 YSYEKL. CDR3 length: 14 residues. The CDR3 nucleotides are TGCGCCAGCAGCCCGACAGAGAGCTCCTACGAGCAGTACTTC. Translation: CASSPTESSYEQYF.

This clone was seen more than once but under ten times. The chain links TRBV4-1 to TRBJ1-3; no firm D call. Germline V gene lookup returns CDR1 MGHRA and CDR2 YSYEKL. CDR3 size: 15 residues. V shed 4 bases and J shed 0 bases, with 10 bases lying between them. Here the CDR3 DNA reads TGCGCCAGCAGCCCTATTGGAAACTCTGGAAACACCATATATTTT. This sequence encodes CASSPIGNSGNTIYF.

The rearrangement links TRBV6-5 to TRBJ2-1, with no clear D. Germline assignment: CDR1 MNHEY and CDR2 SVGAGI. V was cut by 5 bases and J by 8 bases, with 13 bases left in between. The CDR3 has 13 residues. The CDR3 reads CASSKTGRHEQFF. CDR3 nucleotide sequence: TGTGCCAGCAGTAAGACGGGCCGGCATGAGCAGTTCTTC.

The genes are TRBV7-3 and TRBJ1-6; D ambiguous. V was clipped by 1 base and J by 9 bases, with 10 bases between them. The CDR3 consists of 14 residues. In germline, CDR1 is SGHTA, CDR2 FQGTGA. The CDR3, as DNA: TGTGCCAGCAGCTTAAATCCGGTTAGTTCACCCCTCCACTTT. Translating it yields CASSLNPVSSPLHF.

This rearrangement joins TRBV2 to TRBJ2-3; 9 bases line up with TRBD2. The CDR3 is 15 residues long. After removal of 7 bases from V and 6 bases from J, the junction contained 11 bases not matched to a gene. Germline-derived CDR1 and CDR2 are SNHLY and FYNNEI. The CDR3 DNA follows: TGTGCCAGCATGCTAGCGGGGCGCCCTTTGGATACGCAGTATTTT. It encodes CASMLAGRPLDTQYF.